The 5 T cell receptor beta chains listed next were all sequenced from one sample in a study of shared clonotypes between healthy human individuals. Terminally differentiated effector memory CD45RA+ cells were excluded from the naive CD8 cells, which were CD45RO-negative and positively selected for CCR7. Here immunoSEQ multiplex PCR was the method, and the copy in TCRdb shows in-frame clones only, minus some. This table has some 740,000 clones, about 91% appearing once. What was sequenced was naive CD8+ T cells sorted from blood. The origin of the receptors is a man aged 25-45 years in good health.

With respect to this clone: Other DNA sequences in the same sample also yield this CDR3. The V gene is TRBV27, the J gene TRBJ2-3; no definite D call. The V gene's germline CDR1 is MNHEY and CDR2 SMNVEV (reference sequence). Deletions cut 2 bases from V and 5 bases from J, with 5 bases between. The CDR3 is 12 residues long. DNA of the CDR3: TGTGCCAGCAGTTTACTTGAAGATACGCAGTATTTT. Translated, it gives CASSLLEDTQYF.

V and J are TRBV5-1 and TRBJ2-7; 7 nucleotides match TRBD2. CDR1 is SGHRS and CDR2 is YFSETQ in the germline V gene. With 5 bases clipped from V and 3 bases from J, the junction kept 11 bases outside the gene matches. CDR3 length equals 15 residues. The CDR3, as DNA: TGCGCCAGCAGTCTCGGTCTAGCGGATATCTACGAGCAGTACTTC. It yields the protein CASSLGLADIYEQYF.

The sample holds one count of this clone. V gene TRBV4-1 combines with J gene TRBJ2-2; 9 nucleotides match TRBD2. Germline loops: CDR1 MGHRA, CDR2 YSYEKL. J lost 5 bases, V lost 0 bases, and 7 bases had no gene match. The CDR3 spans 17 residues. CDR3 residues: CASSQDPTSGWTGELFF. The DNA for the CDR3 is TGCGCCAGCAGCCAAGACCCTACTAGCGGGTGGACCGGGGAGCTGTTTTTT.

V gene TRBV7-9 combines with J gene TRBJ2-1; 11 bases line up with TRBD1. CDR1 and CDR2 (germline): SEHNR, FQNEAQ (reference sequence). The CDR3 extends over 15 amino acids. V was pared by 5 bases and J by 9 bases, with 9 bases of the junction left unmatched. Here the CDR3 reads CASSRGQGALSEQFF. CDR3 bases: TGTGCCAGCAGCCGTGGACAGGGGGCGTTGAGTGAGCAGTTCTTC.

The chain has TRBV4-1 and TRBJ2-7, with 9 bases identical to TRBD1. Germline loops: CDR1 MGHRA, CDR2 YSYEKL. V shed 4 bases, J shed 5 bases, and the junction held 9 bases outside the gene matches. The CDR3 spans 15 residues. CDR3 loop: CASSLTRGQGNEQYF. For the CDR3, the DNA is TGCGCCAGCAGCCTCACTAGGGGACAGGGAAACGAGCAGTACTTC.